These 24 T cell receptor beta chains were all obtained from the same sample, sequenced in a study of cytomegalovirus exposure and HLA in healthy donors. PCR amplification relied on 60 Vbeta primers (plus 13 Jbeta primers). Sequenced by immunoSEQ multiplex PCR; TCRdb stores in-frame clones only, minus some. The profile shows about 160,000 clones, about 80% of them singletons. Specimen: PBMCs. These receptors were taken from a man aged 25 to 40 in good health and CMV-seronegative.

The chain joins TRBV28 to TRBJ1-2, with a tentative D call TRBD1 (5 bases). CDR3 length: 15 amino acids. Germline CDR1 and CDR2: MDHEN and SYDVKM. The V end was cut by 3 bases, the J end by 3 bases, with 14 bases between. The DNA of the CDR3 is TGTGCCAGCAGTTTGGTGGGGGGTTATGACTATGGCTACACCTTC. This translates into CASSLVGGYDYGYTF.

The V gene is TRBV7-3, the J gene TRBJ2-1, with TRBD2 matching over 8 bases. The CDR3 length is 13 residues. The trim removed 3 bases at V and 7 bases at J, leaving 2 bases unmatched. CDR1 SGHTA and CDR2 FQGTGA come from the germline V gene. The chain's CDR3 is CASSLSGSNEQFF. The CDR3 coding sequence is TGTGCCAGCAGCTTGAGCGGGAGTAATGAGCAGTTCTTC.

This chain connects TRBV5-1 to TRBJ2-7; 10 nucleotides line up with TRBD2. CDR3 length: 14 residues. Germline-derived CDR1 and CDR2 are SGHRS and YFSETQ. Trimming removed 1 base from V and 6 bases from J; junction bases left unmatched: 4. CDR3 sequence: CASSLMTSGLEQYF. The CDR3 nucleotides read TGCGCCAGCAGCTTGATGACTAGCGGGCTCGAGCAGTACTTC.

The CDR3 coding sequence is TGCGCCAGCAGCTCCGGGGTAGCGGGACCCTTAGTTCAAGAGACCCAGTACTTC. This translates into CASSSGVAGPLVQETQYF. The gene calls are TRBV5-1 and TRBJ2-5; 8 positions match TRBD2. With 3 bases clipped from V and 2 bases from J, the junction kept 15 bases outside the gene matches. In germline, CDR1 is SGHRS, CDR2 YFSETQ. The CDR3 runs 18 residues.

The chain links TRBV27 to TRBJ2-2; 8 bases are shared with TRBD1. The CDR3 loop spans 13 amino acids. Germline values: CDR1 MNHEY, CDR2 SMNVEV (reference sequence). The V and J ends lost 4 bases and 7 bases, in that order; junction bases with no gene match: 2. CDR3 bases: TGTGCCAGCAGTTGGACAGGGATCGGGGAGCTGTTTTTT. Encoded protein: CASSWTGIGELFF.

CDR3 loop: CASSYAVGASYEQYF. CDR3 in DNA: TGTGCCAGCAGCTACGCGGTGGGGGCCTCCTACGAGCAGTACTTC. The chain employs TRBV5-6 and TRBJ2-7; TRBD1 might be the D (6 bases). The CDR3 spans 15 residues. V was cut by 3 bases and J by 0 bases, with 13 bases left in between. Germline V gene lookup returns CDR1 SGHDT and CDR2 YYEEEE. Using reference TRBV5-6 and TRBJ2-7 for the parts outside the CDR3, the full variable domain is DAGVTQSPTHLIKTRGQQVTLRCSPKSGHDTVSWYQQALGQGPQFIFQYYEEEERQRGNFPDRFSGHQFPNYSSELNVNALLLGDSALYLCASSYAVGASYEQYFGPGTRLTVT.

The rearrangement uses TRBV9 and TRBJ1-2; 10 bases agree with TRBD1. The germline V gene has CDR1 SGDLS and CDR2 YYNGEE. The CDR3 consists of 15 residues. J was trimmed by 7 bases and V by 2 bases; bases with no gene match: 8. CDR3 coding DNA: TGTGCCAGCAGCGTCACCCCGGGACAGGGGTTTGGCTACACCTTC. Translation gives CASSVTPGQGFGYTF.

The chain uses TRBV6-5 and TRBJ2-2; 9 bases fit TRBD2. V lost 5 bases to trimming and J lost 1 base; unmatched junction nucleotides: 2. This CDR3 contains 15 residues. The germline V gene encodes CDR1 MNHEY and CDR2 SVGAGI. CDR3 loop: CASSVTSGNTGELFF. The CDR3 bases are TGTGCCAGCAGTGTGACTAGCGGGAACACCGGGGAGCTGTTTTTT.

The chain recombines TRBV2 with TRBJ1-2; no clear D gene. The CDR3 covers 11 residues. Germline V CDR1 and CDR2: SNHLY, FYNNEI. V lost 4 bases and J 6 bases, leaving 6 bases between the germline ends. The DNA of the CDR3 is TGTGCCAGCAGTGGGCAGGATGGCTACACCTTC. This encodes CASSGQDGYTF.

The CDR3 DNA follows: TGCGCCAGCAGCTACGGGACAGGGAGAAACACCATATATTTT. Encoded protein: CASSYGTGRNTIYF. The V gene is TRBV5-1, the J gene TRBJ1-3, with 9 bases aligning to TRBD1. The CDR3 is made up of 14 amino acids. Germline assignment: CDR1 SGHRS and CDR2 YFSETQ. V trimming: 3 bases; J trimming: 5 bases; junction bases outside the gene matches: 3.

As regards this clone: A read error is likely, as this CDR3 ends without the conserved phenylalanine or tryptophan. CDR3 bases: TGTGCCAGCACCATTTCTGGAGCCACTGAAGCTTTCCTT. Residues: CASTISGATEAFL. V gene TRBV6-1 combines with J gene TRBJ1-1; no definite D call. Germline CDR1 and CDR2: MNHNS and SASEGT. Between the trimmed V and J ends, which lost 7 bases and 4 bases, there was a span of 13 bases. The CDR3 runs 13 residues.

The chain uses TRBV27 and TRBJ2-2, with D maybe TRBD2 (5 bases). Germline CDR1 is MNHEY and CDR2 is SMNVEV (reference sequence). The CDR3 sequence is 13 residues long. With 5 bases removed from V and 1 base from J, the gap between germline ends came to 5 bases. CDR3 sequence: CASSRGNTGELFF. The CDR3 coding sequence is TGTGCCAGCAGTCGGGGGAACACCGGGGAGCTGTTTTTT.

The chain joins TRBV4-3 to TRBJ1-2, with 8 bases identical to TRBD1. Germline V gene sequence: CDR1 LGHNA, CDR2 YSLEER. CDR3 length: 16 amino acids. J was trimmed by 1 base and V by 2 bases; bases with no gene match: 6. The chain's CDR3 is CASSQTWTGLNYGYTF. The CDR3, as DNA: TGCGCCAGCAGCCAAACCTGGACAGGGCTTAACTATGGCTACACCTTC.

J is TRBJ2-7 and V is TRBV27, with TRBD1 matching 7 bases. V shed 6 bases and J 1 base; nucleotides not matched to a gene: 3. Germline V gene data show CDR1 as MNHEY and CDR2 as SMNVEV (reference sequence). CDR3 length equals 13 residues. Here the CDR3 reads CASSRDSSYEQYF. Here the CDR3 DNA reads TGTGCCAGCAGCCGGGACAGTTCCTACGAGCAGTACTTC.

The CDR3 region is CASSMDRALQYF. The CDR3, as DNA: TGTGCCAGCAGCATGGACCGCGCTCTGCAGTACTTC. The chain employs TRBV5-6 and TRBJ2-7; D call uncertain. V was trimmed by 4 bases and J by 9 bases, leaving 14 bases between them. CDR1 and CDR2 from the germline V gene are SGHDT and YYEEEE. The CDR3 covers 12 residues.

The chain joins TRBV27 to TRBJ2-7, with TRBD2 matching over 7 bases. From germline, CDR1 is MNHEY and CDR2 SMNVEV (reference sequence). The J segment lost 5 bases and the V segment lost 5 bases, leaving 9 bases of the junction unmatched. The CDR3 contains 14 residues. The CDR3: CASSPRGRSHEQYF. The CDR3 coding sequence is TGTGCCAGCAGTCCGCGGGGGAGAAGCCACGAGCAGTACTTC.

The CDR3 region is CASSSRGGDTDTQYF. CDR3 DNA: TGTGCCAGCAGTTCTAGGGGGGGAGACACAGATACGCAGTATTTT. The chain employs TRBV27 and TRBJ2-3, with a possible D match to TRBD2 (7 bases). The length of the CDR3 is 15 residues. Germline CDR1 reads MNHEY; CDR2 reads SMNVEV (reference sequence). Trimming left V 4 bases short and J 2 bases short, with 13 bases between.

There are a few counts of this clone. The chain combines TRBV2 with TRBJ2-1; 7 bases fit TRBD1. The germline gives CDR1 SNHLY, CDR2 FYNNEI. Trimming at V came to 4 bases and at J to 8 bases, leaving 11 bases not matched to a gene. The CDR3 runs 15 residues. CDR3 in amino acids: CASSAQGVESDEQFF. The CDR3 region has the DNA TGTGCCAGCAGTGCTCAGGGGGTAGAGAGTGATGAGCAGTTCTTC.

The genes are TRBV13 and TRBJ1-1; D remains ambiguous. V gave up 5 bases and J gave up 12 bases, with 10 bases separating them. The germline V gene has CDR1 PRHDT and CDR2 FYEKMQ (reference sequence). The CDR3 loop spans 10 amino acids. The CDR3 DNA reads TGTGCCAGCAGCAGCTCGCAATCTTTCTTT. Translation: CASSSSQSFF.

This chain uses TRBV5-4 with TRBJ1-1; D call uncertain. Germline assignment: CDR1 SGHNT and CDR2 YYREEE (reference sequence). The V end lost 4 bases, the J end lost 6 bases, and 13 bases lay between the germline ends. This CDR3 spans 13 amino acids. For the CDR3, the DNA is TGTGCCAGCAGCAAAGCAGGATTCCCTGAAGCTTTCTTT. It is translated as CASSKAGFPEAFF.

The chain is built from TRBV5-1 and TRBJ2-5; TRBD1 is a possible D gene (5 bases). V was pared by 7 bases and J by 2 bases, with 15 bases between. CDR1 SGHRS and CDR2 YFSETQ come from the germline V gene. This CDR3 is 14 amino acids long. The CDR3 region has the DNA TGCGCCAGCTCCCCTAGGGGAATTCAAGAGACCCAGTACTTC. Protein: CASSPRGIQETQYF.

The chain recombines TRBV25-1 with TRBJ1-2; TRBD1 agrees at 7 bases. The CDR3 runs 15 residues. CDR1 is MGHDK, CDR2 SYGVNS, per germline. With 3 bases clipped from V and 3 bases from J, the junction kept 7 bases outside the gene matches. The CDR3 here is CASSDSGTADYGYTF. For the CDR3, the DNA is TGTGCCAGCAGTGACTCCGGGACAGCGGACTATGGCTACACCTTC.

The V gene is TRBV7-9, the J gene TRBJ2-2; TRBD1 is a possible D gene (6 bases). The CDR3 sequence is 16 residues long. Trimming shortened V by 7 bases and J by 4 bases, and 19 bases separated the two germline ends. Germline V lookup: CDR1 SEHNR, CDR2 FQNEAQ (reference sequence). The CDR3 spells CASTPMSGQSTGELFF. DNA of the CDR3: TGTGCCAGCACCCCAATGTCGGGACAAAGCACCGGGGAGCTGTTTTTT. Full variable domain (missing parts from reference TRBV7-9 and TRBJ2-2): DTGVSQNPRHKITKRGQNVTFRCDPISEHNRLYWYRQTLGQGPEFLTYFQNEAQLEKSRLLSDRFSAERPKGSFSTLEIQRTEQGDSAMYLCASTPMSGQSTGELFFGEGSRLTVL.

The V and J genes are TRBV6-6 and TRBJ2-7; the D is unclear. Trimming pared 0 bases from V and 0 bases from J, leaving 12 bases between. From germline, CDR1 is MNHNY and CDR2 SVGAGI (reference sequence). The CDR3 consists of 16 residues. The CDR3 bases are TGTGCCAGCAGTTACTCGAAAATTAGCTACTCCTACGAGCAGTACTTC. This codes for CASSYSKISYSYEQYF.